Listed here are 9 T cell receptor beta chains from one sample, sequenced in a study of T cell repertoires in cytomegalovirus infection. One entry per CDR3 protein, called by TCRdb with MiXCR from the reads. This table holds about 180,000 distinct CDR3 sequences, about 15% found once. The sample was PBMCs. These receptors all stem from a human donor in good health (CMV status not recorded). Some clones in this sample may be carry-over from other donors' samples.

At least ten counts were recorded for this clonotype. CDR3 in amino acids: CASSDQGAGNEQFF. The CDR3 nucleotides are TGTGCCAGTAGTGACCAGGGGGCAGGCAATGAGCAGTTCTTC. The V call is TRBV19, the J call TRBJ2-1, with TRBD1 identical over 8 bases. The germline gives CDR1 LNHDA, CDR2 SQIVND (reference sequence). The trim removed 5 bases at V and 6 bases at J, leaving 6 bases unmatched. The CDR3 is made up of 14 amino acids.

This clonotype was observed many times. CDR3 region: CASSFLLAGGLSTDTQYF. Written as DNA, the CDR3 is TGTGCCAGCAGCTTTTTACTAGCGGGGGGACTTAGCACAGATACGCAGTATTTT. The chain couples TRBV7-2 to TRBJ2-3, with 12 bases matching TRBD2. Germline loops: CDR1 SGHTA, CDR2 FQGNSA. Trimming removed 3 bases from V and 0 bases from J; junction bases left unmatched: 7. This CDR3 spans 18 amino acids. Looking up the rest from reference TRBV7-2 and TRBJ2-3 gives the full variable domain: GAGVSQSPSNKVTEKGKDVELRCDPISGHTALYWYRQSLGQGLEFLIYFQGNSAPDKSGLPSDRFSAERTGGSVSTLTIQRTQQEDSAVYLCASSFLLAGGLSTDTQYFGPGTRLTVL.

This clonotype occurred many times. J is TRBJ1-4 and V is TRBV25-1; D is uncertain. The CDR3 sequence is 14 residues long. The germline gives CDR1 MGHDK, CDR2 SYGVNS. The V end lost 1 base, the J end lost 6 bases, and 9 bases lay between the germline ends. The CDR3: CASSESGKDEKLFF. The CDR3, as DNA: TGTGCCAGCAGTGAATCGGGGAAGGATGAAAAACTGTTTTTT.

Remarks on this clonotype: With a much larger clone just one base away, this may be a read error. The rearrangement links TRBV11-2 to TRBJ2-1; possibly TRBD1 for D (5 bases). Looked up from germline, CDR1 is SGHAT and CDR2 is FQNNGV. The CDR3 is made up of 15 amino acids. The CDR3 is CATSLDAGLYNEQFF. CDR3 DNA: TGTGCCACCAGCTTAGACGCAGGGCTCTACAATGAGCAGTTCTTC.

This clonotype has more than one count but fewer than ten. The chain employs TRBV6-2 or TRBV6-3 and TRBJ1-4; no definite D call. Trimming left V 2 bases short and J 12 bases short, with 16 bases between. The CDR3 extends over 14 amino acids. The germline CDR1 and CDR2 sequences are MNHEY and SVGEGT. CDR3 nucleotides: TGTGCCAGCAGTTACCCCCAAGGACGGGCCCAACTGTTTTTT. Amino acid sequence: CASSYPQGRAQLFF.

On this clonotype: Given a much more abundant clone one base away, this may be a read error. The chain is built from TRBV7-2 and TRBJ1-6, with D unclear. CDR3 size: 14 residues. The germline gives CDR1 SGHTA, CDR2 FQGNSA. The CDR3 loop is CASSPGSYNSPHHF. CDR3 nucleotide sequence: TGTGCCAGCAGCCCCGGGTCCTATAATTCACCCCACCACTTT.

This chain joins TRBV7-8 and TRBJ1-5; D gene unclear. Trimming took off 1 base at V and 4 bases at J, with 17 bases between the two ends. The germline V gene has CDR1 SGHVS and CDR2 FQNEAQ. The CDR3 length is 17 residues. The CDR3 sequence is CASSLEFFLGGNQPQHF. CDR3 DNA sequence: TGTGCCAGCAGCTTAGAATTTTTTCTGGGAGGGAATCAGCCCCAGCATTTT.

The V gene is TRBV20-1, the J gene TRBJ2-6; tentative D call: TRBD2 (6 bases). Trimming removed 3 bases from V and 4 bases from J, with 13 bases in between. This CDR3 is built from 15 residues. Germline CDR1 DFQATT, CDR2 SNEGSKA (reference sequence). In DNA, the CDR3 is TGCAGTGCTAGTACGTGGGGGGAAGGGGCCAACGTCCTGACTTTC. Amino acid sequence: CSASTWGEGANVLTF.

J is TRBJ2-7 and V is TRBV12-3 or TRBV12-4; TRBD1 might be the D (5 bases). The length of the CDR3 is 14 residues. Trimming cost V 5 bases and J 3 bases, with 14 bases left between them. CDR3 DNA sequence: TGTGCCAGCAGTCTAATGGGGCAGAGCTACGAGCAGTACTTC. Encoded protein: CASSLMGQSYEQYF.